This T cell receptor beta chain originates from a study of T cells expressing NK-cell markers. Synthesis of TCR beta cDNA relied on 5'RACE template switching carrying UMIs. TCRdb re-called the 5' RACE reads and gives one entry per CDR3 protein, without DNA. The sample features some 390,000 distinct CDR3 sequences, with around a tenth in its top ten. This CDR3 region has 17 residues. Germline V gives CDR1 SGHDT, CDR2 YYEEEE. The sequenced sample was blood T cells: a sorted CD56 or NKG2C T cell subset, CD4+ or CD8+ T cells, or bulk PBMC T cells (not recorded which). The chain couples TRBV5-6 to TRBJ1-6; the TCRdb call, TRBD1, lacks DNA for checking. This sequence was found in a woman in her forties or fifties in good health. The CDR3 is CASSLGYPGQRNSPLHF.